A single sample is the source of the 28 T cell receptor beta chains below, sequenced in a study of T cell changes during pregnancy in multiple sclerosis (dated by TCRdb to 2018 to 2020). Libraries were prepared through the immunoSEQ multiplex PCR assay. The immuneACCESS repertoire file appears here via TCRdb, limited to in-frame rearrangements. These files lack a portion of the clones; in checked studies, under half of the deficit traces to unresolved V genes, and the cause of the others is not known. The sample table shows some 68,000 clones, and around 90% are seen once. The ten largest make up around 1.3% of the sample. This material consisted of peripheral blood, taken in the second trimester of pregnancy. Source of these receptors: a female donor in good health, enrolled as a control in a pregnancy study.

The V gene is TRBV6-5, the J gene TRBJ1-1; D might be TRBD1 (5 bases). With 6 bases removed from V and 5 bases from J, the gap between germline ends came to 16 bases. Germline V gene lookup returns CDR1 MNHEY and CDR2 SVGAGI. The CDR3 contains 14 residues. This chain's CDR3 is CASSWGGDPTEAFF. The CDR3 nucleotides read TGTGCCAGCAGCTGGGGGGGGGATCCTACTGAAGCTTTCTTT.

The rearrangement links TRBV27 to TRBJ1-1, with D perhaps TRBD1 (6 bases). The CDR3 contains 14 residues. CDR1 and CDR2 (germline): MNHEY, SMNVEV (reference sequence). The ends were cut back, 0 bases at V and 7 bases at J, with 12 bases in the middle. The CDR3 DNA follows: TGTGCCAGCAGTTTATCGCTGGGGGCGGATGAAGCTTTCTTT. It translates to CASSLSLGADEAFF.

This rearrangement joins TRBV6-5 to TRBJ1-3; D may be TRBD1 (5 bases). The CDR3 runs to 15 residues. V gave up 0 bases and J gave up 4 bases, with 10 bases separating them. The germline CDR1 and CDR2 sequences are MNHEY and SVGAGI. The CDR3 DNA sequence: TGTGCCAGCAGTTACTCGCAGGGATCCGGAAACACCATATATTTT. Its translation is CASSYSQGSGNTIYF.

This chain connects TRBV7-9 to TRBJ2-1; D perhaps matches TRBD1 (6 bases). V was trimmed by 1 base and J by 7 bases, leaving 11 bases between them. This CDR3 is 14 amino acids long. Germline V gene data show CDR1 as SEHNR and CDR2 as FQNEAQ (reference sequence). CDR3 protein: CASSLGTAINEQFF. CDR3 DNA sequence: TGTGCCAGCAGCTTAGGGACAGCCATAAATGAGCAGTTCTTC.

The chain uses TRBV28 and TRBJ2-3; D gene ambiguous. The CDR3 runs 14 residues. Per the germline V gene, CDR1 is MDHEN and CDR2 is SYDVKM. Trimming left V 3 bases short and J 2 bases short, with 9 bases between. The CDR3: CASSLGSFTDTQYF. The CDR3 DNA reads as TGTGCCAGCAGTTTGGGCAGTTTCACAGATACGCAGTATTTT.

The chain uses TRBV4-1 and TRBJ2-1; D is unclear. The germline V gene has CDR1 MGHRA and CDR2 YSYEKL. The CDR3 length is 13 residues. V was trimmed by 1 base and J by 9 bases, leaving 10 bases between them. CDR3 coding DNA: TGCGCCAGCAGCCAAGCGAGGTTGGGTGAGCAGTTCTTC. The encoded protein is CASSQARLGEQFF.

The V call is TRBV14, the J call TRBJ2-1; D perhaps matches TRBD1 (5 bases). Trimming removed 6 bases from V and 7 bases from J, with 16 bases in between. Per the germline V gene, CDR1 is SGHDN and CDR2 is FVKESK. The CDR3 sequence is 14 residues long. This CDR3 is CASSYLGPQNEQFF. The CDR3 DNA sequence: TGTGCCAGCAGTTACTTGGGGCCGCAAAATGAGCAGTTCTTC. Combining the CDR3 with reference TRBV14 and TRBJ2-1 gives the whole variable domain EAGVTQFPSHSVIEKGQTVTLRCDPISGHDNLYWYRRVMGKEIKFLLHFVKESKQDESGMPNNRFLAERTGGTYSTLKVQPAELEDSGVYFCASSYLGPQNEQFFGPGTRLTVL.

The J gene is TRBJ1-3, the V gene TRBV7-9; D perhaps matches TRBD1 (5 bases). V was clipped by 1 base and J by 2 bases, with 12 bases between them. The CDR3 is 16 amino acids. Germline values: CDR1 SEHNR, CDR2 FQNEAQ (reference sequence). The CDR3 nucleotides read TGTGCCAGCAGCTTAGGGGGGGTGTACACTGGAAACACCATATATTTT. Residues: CASSLGGVYTGNTIYF.

This chain joins TRBV10-2 and TRBJ2-1; 8 positions match TRBD1. Germline-derived CDR1 and CDR2 are WSHSY and SAAADI. The CDR3 has 16 amino acids. J lost 1 base, V lost 4 bases, and 6 bases had no gene match. In DNA, the CDR3 is TGCGCCAGCAGTGTGACAGGGGACTCTTCCTACAATGAGCAGTTCTTC. Its translation: CASSVTGDSSYNEQFF.

The chain couples TRBV29-1 to TRBJ2-7; 10 bases are shared with TRBD1. V shed 5 bases and J 3 bases; nucleotides not matched to a gene: 4. The germline CDR1 and CDR2 sequences are SQVTM and ANQGSEA. There are 13 residues in the CDR3. The CDR3 reads CSVSWDRGYEQYF. The CDR3 region has the DNA TGCAGCGTTAGTTGGGACAGGGGCTACGAGCAGTACTTC.

The V call is TRBV7-2, the J call TRBJ2-7, with D unclear. Germline lookup yields CDR1 SGHTA and CDR2 FQGNSA. Trimming took off 1 base at V and 3 bases at J, with 7 bases between the two ends. The CDR3 extends over 13 amino acids. This CDR3 is CASSLDPGYEQYF. DNA of the CDR3: TGTGCCAGCAGCTTAGATCCAGGCTACGAGCAGTACTTC.

This clone was picked up one time. This rearrangement joins TRBV2 to TRBJ1-2, with D unclear. CDR3 size: 14 residues. Trimming removed 1 base from V and 4 bases from J, with 10 bases in between. Germline CDR1 SNHLY, CDR2 FYNNEI. The CDR3 DNA follows: TGTGCCAGCAGTGAAGATGGCACCGTCTATGGCTACACCTTC. Translation: CASSEDGTVYGYTF.

The chain carries TRBV7-9 and TRBJ2-5; TRBD2 matches 10 bases. This CDR3 spans 15 amino acids. Trimming at V came to 2 bases and at J to 1 base, leaving 1 base not matched to a gene. CDR1 SEHNR and CDR2 FQNEAQ come from the germline V gene (reference sequence). The CDR3: CASSLRLAGQETQYF. The CDR3 bases are TGTGCCAGCAGCTTAAGACTAGCGGGCCAAGAGACCCAGTACTTC.

The chain links TRBV5-1 to TRBJ2-1; 9 bases fit TRBD2. Germline lookup yields CDR1 SGHRS and CDR2 YFSETQ. This CDR3 spans 15 amino acids. The V gene end was trimmed by 0 bases and the J gene end by 6 bases; junction bases not matched to a gene: 4. This CDR3 is CASSLASSGTNEQFF. Written as DNA, the CDR3 is TGCGCCAGCAGCTTGGCGTCTAGCGGGACCAATGAGCAGTTCTTC.

The rearrangement links TRBV7-9 to TRBJ2-7; TRBD1 might be the D (5 bases). Trimming cost V 5 bases and J 3 bases, with 11 bases left between them. This CDR3 has 13 amino acids. In germline, CDR1 is SEHNR, CDR2 FQNEAQ (reference sequence). For the CDR3, the DNA is TGTGCCAGCAGCCAGACAGACAACTACGAGCAGTACTTC. Its translation is CASSQTDNYEQYF.

The rearrangement uses TRBV5-1 and TRBJ2-5; no clear D gene. CDR1 is SGHRS, CDR2 YFSETQ, per germline. This CDR3 is 16 amino acids long. Trimming removed 4 bases at V and 5 bases at J, with 21 bases between. The CDR3 spells CASSHGSVYSSETQYF. In nucleotides, the CDR3 is TGCGCCAGCAGCCACGGGTCGGTTTATTCGAGTGAGACCCAGTACTTC.

The chain combines TRBV4-3 with TRBJ2-7; possibly TRBD1 for D (6 bases). The CDR3 is made up of 14 amino acids. Trimming took 0 bases from V and 2 from J, leaving 8 bases between them. CDR1 and CDR2 (germline): LGHNA, YSLEER. The CDR3 loop is CASSQDAGAYEQYF. CDR3 in DNA: TGCGCCAGCAGCCAAGATGCAGGGGCCTACGAGCAGTACTTC.

The J gene is TRBJ1-2, the V gene TRBV4-2, with TRBD1 matching over 11 bases. Germline-derived CDR1 and CDR2 are LGHNA and YNFKEQ. This CDR3 is built from 16 residues. J lost 8 bases, V lost 0 bases, and 8 bases had no gene match. DNA for the CDR3: TGTGCCAGCAGCCAAGATGGGACAGGGGGTAGATGGGGCTACACCTTC. This encodes CASSQDGTGGRWGYTF.

This chain connects TRBV11-1 to TRBJ2-7; TRBD1 matches at 7 bases. There are 13 residues in the CDR3. The germline CDR1 and CDR2 sequences are SGHAT and FQDESV (reference sequence). V trimming: 6 bases; J trimming: 5 bases; junction bases outside the gene matches: 7. The CDR3 bases are TGTGCCAGCAGTCCGACAGGGTTCCACGAGCAGTACTTC. It is translated as CASSPTGFHEQYF.

CDR3 loop: CASSQSGGDNYEQYF. The DNA of the CDR3 is TGTGCCAGTAGTCAGTCGGGGGGCGATAACTACGAGCAGTACTTC. The chain uses TRBV19 and TRBJ2-7; weak D call: TRBD2 (7 bases). From germline, CDR1 is LNHDA and CDR2 SQIVND (reference sequence). This CDR3 region has 15 residues. The V end lost 5 bases, the J end lost 3 bases, and 17 bases lay between the germline ends.

The rearrangement uses TRBV6-5 and TRBJ2-1, with 12 positions matching TRBD2. The junction had 4 bases not matched to a gene; V was cut back by 5 bases and J by 5 bases. CDR3 length: 15 residues. Germline V gene data show CDR1 as MNHEY and CDR2 as SVGAGI. The CDR3 protein is CASSPGLAGHNEQFF. The CDR3 DNA is TGTGCCAGCAGTCCCGGACTAGCGGGACACAATGAGCAGTTCTTC.

V and J are TRBV5-4 and TRBJ1-2; maybe TRBD1 (6 bases). Trimming removed 5 bases from V and 6 bases from J, with 11 bases in between. Germline CDR1 reads SGHNT; CDR2 reads YYREEE (reference sequence). This CDR3 has 12 amino acids. CDR3 amino acids: CASSQNRDGYTF. The CDR3 DNA sequence: TGTGCCAGCAGTCAAAACAGGGATGGCTACACCTTC.

Only a few counts were recorded for this clone. The chain uses TRBV15 and TRBJ2-6; D may be TRBD2 (6 bases). Trimming removed 5 bases at V and 0 bases at J, with 11 bases between. This CDR3 region has 16 residues. The germline gives CDR1 LNHNV, CDR2 YYDKDF (reference sequence). The CDR3 here is CATSQTGGSGANVLTF. The CDR3, as DNA: TGTGCCACCAGCCAAACCGGGGGCTCTGGGGCCAACGTCCTGACTTTC.

The chain employs TRBV6-4 and TRBJ2-6; 10 nucleotides line up with TRBD1. The J segment lost 3 bases and the V segment lost 2 bases, leaving 1 base of the junction unmatched. The CDR3 loop spans 16 amino acids. Germline V lookup: CDR1 MRHNA, CDR2 SNTAGT. The chain's CDR3 is CASSDGTGVGANVLTF. In nucleotides, the CDR3 is TGTGCCAGCAGTGACGGGACAGGGGTTGGGGCCAACGTCCTGACTTTC.

This clone appeared a single time. The chain is built from TRBV9 and TRBJ2-1; weak D call: TRBD2 (6 bases). The V end lost 3 bases, the J end lost 9 bases, and 10 bases lay between the germline ends. Germline V CDR1 and CDR2: SGDLS, YYNGEE. The CDR3 has 12 residues. The CDR3 nucleotides read TGTGCCAGCAGCGCGAATAGCGGTGAGCAGTTCTTC. Translated: CASSANSGEQFF.

V usage is TRBV19 and J usage is TRBJ2-2; 7 bases are shared with TRBD2. This CDR3 region has 15 residues. Germline-derived CDR1 and CDR2 are LNHDA and SQIVND (reference sequence). Trimming took 2 bases from V and 6 from J; bases not matched to a gene: 6. As DNA, the CDR3 is TGTGCCAGTAGTATACGAGCGGGAAGGCCCGGGGAGCTGTTTTTT. This codes for CASSIRAGRPGELFF.

V and J are TRBV6-5 and TRBJ1-1, with D possibly matching TRBD1 (5 bases). The germline V gene has CDR1 MNHEY and CDR2 SVGAGI. The CDR3 totals 14 residues. V was pared by 0 bases and J by 5 bases, with 10 bases between. CDR3 in amino acids: CASSYSGRATEAFF. The CDR3 nucleotides are TGTGCCAGCAGTTACTCGGGCAGGGCGACTGAAGCTTTCTTT.

The chain joins TRBV5-1 to TRBJ2-5; 8 nucleotides line up with TRBD2. This CDR3 contains 16 residues. The junction had 8 bases not matched to a gene; V was cut back by 3 bases and J by 1 base. The V gene's germline CDR1 is SGHRS and CDR2 YFSETQ. The CDR3 sequence is CASSSGGTAGQETQYF. CDR3 DNA sequence: TGCGCCAGCAGCTCGGGGGGGACGGCGGGCCAAGAGACCCAGTACTTC.